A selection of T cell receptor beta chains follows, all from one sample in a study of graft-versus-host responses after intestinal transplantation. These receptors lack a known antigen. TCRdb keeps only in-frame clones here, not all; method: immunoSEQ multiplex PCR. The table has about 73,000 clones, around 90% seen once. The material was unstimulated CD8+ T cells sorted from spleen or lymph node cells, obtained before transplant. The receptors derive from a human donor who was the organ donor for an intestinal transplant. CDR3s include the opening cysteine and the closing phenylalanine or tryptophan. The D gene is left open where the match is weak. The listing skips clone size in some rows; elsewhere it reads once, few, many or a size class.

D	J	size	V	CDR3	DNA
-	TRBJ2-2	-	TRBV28	CASSLSGNTGELFF	TGTGCCAGCAGTTTGTCAGGGAACACCGGGGAGCTGTTTTTT
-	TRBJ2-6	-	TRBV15	CATSPQTGSGANVLTF	TGTGCCACCAGCCCTCAGACGGGCTCTGGGGCCAACGTCCTGACTTTC
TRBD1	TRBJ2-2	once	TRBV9	CASSVGDRTNTGELFF	TGTGCCAGCAGCGTAGGGGACAGAACGAACACCGGGGAGCTGTTTTTT
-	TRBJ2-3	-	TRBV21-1	CASSKGRRLAGGLDTQYF	TGTGCCAGCAGCAAAGGAAGGAGGCTAGCGGGGGGCCTGGATACGCAGTATTTT
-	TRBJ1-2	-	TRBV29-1	CSDLESWNSNYGYTF	TGCAGCGACCTGGAGTCTTGGAACTCTAACTATGGCTACACCTTC
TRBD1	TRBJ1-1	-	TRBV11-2	CASSLTMRGQGALNTEAFF	TGTGCCAGCAGCTTAACTATGAGGGGACAGGGGGCCTTGAACACTGAAGCTTTCTTT
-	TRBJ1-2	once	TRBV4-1	CASSQFGQGNYGYTF	TGCGCCAGCAGCCAATTTGGGCAGGGTAACTATGGCTACACCTTC
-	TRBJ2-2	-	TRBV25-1	CASSGPTDLANTGELFF	TGTGCCAGCAGTGGACCAACAGATTTAGCGAACACCGGGGAGCTGTTTTTT
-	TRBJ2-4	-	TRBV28	CASSLDRLAKNIQYF	TGTGCCAGCAGTTTGGACAGACTAGCCAAAAACATTCAGTACTTC
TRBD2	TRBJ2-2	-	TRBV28	CASSSLLAKDTGELFF	TGTGCCAGCAGTTCGTTACTAGCGAAAGACACCGGGGAGCTGTTTTTT
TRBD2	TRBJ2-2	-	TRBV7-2	CASSTPRRGGVTGELFF	TGTGCCAGCAGCACACCCCGTCGGGGGGGCGTCACCGGGGAGCTGTTTTTT
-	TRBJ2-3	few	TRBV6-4	CASSDRSEGQSTDTQYF	TGTGCCAGCAGTGATCGTTCGGAGGGTCAGAGCACAGATACGCAGTATTTT
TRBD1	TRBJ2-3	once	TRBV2	CAGGQGADTQYF	TGTGCCGGAGGACAGGGGGCAGATACGCAGTATTTT
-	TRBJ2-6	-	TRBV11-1	CASSLVPRAGANVLTF	TGTGCCAGCAGCTTAGTCCCCAGGGCTGGGGCCAACGTCCTGACTTTC
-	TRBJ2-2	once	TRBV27	CASSSGALTSGELFF	TGTGCCAGCAGTTCCGGAGCCTTGACTTCCGGGGAGCTGTTTTTT
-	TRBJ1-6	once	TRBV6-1	CASILRGGFASPLHF	TGTGCCAGCATCTTAAGGGGGGGGTTTGCGTCACCCCTCCACTTT
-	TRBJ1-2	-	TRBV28	CASSFQDGYTF	TGTGCCAGCAGTTTCCAGGATGGCTACACCTTC
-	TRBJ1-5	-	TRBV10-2	CATLSAGPSNQPQHF	TGCGCCACCCTCTCCGCAGGTCCTAGCAATCAGCCCCAGCATTTT
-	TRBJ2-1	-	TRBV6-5	CASSTPGGIEQFF	TGTGCCAGCAGTACCCCCGGGGGAATTGAGCAGTTCTTC
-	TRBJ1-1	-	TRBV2	CASISYSEAFF	TGTGCCAGCATCTCGTATTCTGAAGCTTTCTTT
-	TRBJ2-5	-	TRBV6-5	CASSIPGVLETQYF	TGTGCCAGCAGTATACCAGGGGTTTTGGAGACCCAGTACTTC
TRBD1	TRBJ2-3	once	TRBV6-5	CASSGTGESDTQYF	TGTGCCAGCAGTGGGACAGGGGAATCAGATACGCAGTATTTT
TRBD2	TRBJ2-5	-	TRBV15	CATSGRDWRENIQETQYF	TGTGCCACCAGCGGCCGAGACTGGCGGGAGAACATACAAGAGACCCAGTACTTC
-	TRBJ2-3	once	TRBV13	CASSLSSGGEGESTDTQYF	TGTGCCAGCAGCTTATCGTCCGGCGGTGAGGGAGAGAGCACAGATACGCAGTATTTT
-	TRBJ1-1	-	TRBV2	CASSDSLGNTEAFF	TGTGCCAGCAGTGACTCTCTAGGAAACACTGAAGCTTTCTTT
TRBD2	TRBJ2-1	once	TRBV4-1	CASSQGTTPSGFSYNEQFF	TGCGCCAGCAGCCAAGGGACGACCCCTAGCGGTTTTTCCTACAATGAGCAGTTCTTC
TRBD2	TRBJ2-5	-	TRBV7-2	CASSLTRLAGRLQETQYF	TGTGCCAGCAGCTTAACCAGACTAGCGGGGCGCCTTCAAGAGACCCAGTACTTC
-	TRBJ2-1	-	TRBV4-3	CASSQDEGDEQFF	TGCGCCAGCAGCCAAGATGAAGGGGATGAGCAGTTCTTC
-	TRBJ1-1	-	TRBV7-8	CASSLTWNTEAFF	TGTGCCAGCAGCCTCACTTGGAACACTGAAGCTTTCTTT
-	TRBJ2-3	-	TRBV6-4	CASSVGGASTDTQYF	TGTGCCAGCAGTGTCGGAGGGGCTAGCACAGATACGCAGTATTTT
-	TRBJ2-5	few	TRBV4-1	CASSQGVYQETQYF	TGCGCCAGCAGCCAAGGAGTGTACCAAGAGACCCAGTACTTC
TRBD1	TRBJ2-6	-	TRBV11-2	CASSLPRTGDPSGANVLTF	TGTGCCAGCAGCTTACCGAGGACAGGGGACCCCTCTGGGGCCAACGTCCTGACTTTC
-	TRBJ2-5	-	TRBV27	CASSSAGRVPLVQETQYF	TGTGCCAGCAGTAGCGCAGGGCGCGTTCCTCTTGTTCAAGAGACCCAGTACTTC
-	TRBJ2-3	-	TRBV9	CASSVEAGTPADTQYF	TGTGCCAGCAGCGTAGAGGCTGGGACTCCCGCCGATACGCAGTATTTT
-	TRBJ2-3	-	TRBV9	CASSVGKGGGTDTQYF	TGTGCCAGCAGCGTAGGAAAGGGCGGGGGCACAGATACGCAGTATTTT
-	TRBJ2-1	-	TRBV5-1	CASSLLDVNEQFF	TGCGCCAGCAGCTTGCTAGACGTCAATGAGCAGTTCTTC
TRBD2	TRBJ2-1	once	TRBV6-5	CASSYSAGRPYNEQFF	TGTGCCAGCAGTTACTCAGCGGGAAGGCCCTACAATGAGCAGTTCTTC
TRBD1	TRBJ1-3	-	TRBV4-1	CASSQLWPGTVSTRYF	TGCGCCAGCAGCCAACTATGGCCCGGGACAGTTTCTACCCGATATTTT
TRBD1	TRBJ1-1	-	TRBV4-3	CASSQGRDRGQMNTEAFF	TGCGCCAGCAGCCAAGGGCGGGACAGGGGGCAAATGAACACTGAAGCTTTCTTT
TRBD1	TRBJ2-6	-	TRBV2	CASRSLLSGQALPGANVLTF	TGTGCCAGCCGATCCTTGCTATCCGGACAGGCCCTTCCTGGGGCCAACGTCCTGACTTTC
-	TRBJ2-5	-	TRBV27	CASSPHAGQEGEETQYF	TGTGCCAGCAGTCCCCACGCCGGACAGGAGGGAGAAGAGACCCAGTACTTC
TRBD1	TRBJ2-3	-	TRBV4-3	CASSQDPRQGTDTQYF	TGCGCCAGCAGCCAAGATCCCCGACAGGGGACAGATACGCAGTATTTT
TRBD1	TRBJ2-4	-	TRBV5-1	CASSWDRERIQYF	TGCGCCAGCAGCTGGGACAGGGAGCGGATTCAGTACTTC